This TCR beta chain stems from a study of cytomegalovirus exposure and HLA in healthy donors. The wider study: The approximately 700 first-cohort repertoires shared a platform with the 130 or so validation repertoires, as reported in a later analysis. Study-wide results and limits: The dataset shows that most TCR sequences were rare, while some public TCRs occurred in many donors.

Germline loops: CDR1 SGHTA, CDR2 FQGTGA. The V gene end was trimmed by 3 bases and the J gene end by 7 bases; junction bases not matched to a gene: 4. The CDR3 is 14 amino acids. Concerning this clone: Its antigen is unknown.

Produced via immunoSEQ multiplex PCR; TCRdb's table is partial and in-frame only. The data hold tens of thousands of clones, with approximately 96% observed a single time. This receptor was identified in a woman aged 18 to 35 in good health and CMV-seropositive. This chain uses TRBV7-3 with TRBJ2-2; 8 nucleotides match TRBD1. Material for sequencing was PBMCs. In DNA form, the CDR3 reads TGTGCCAGCAGCTTCCGGACAGGGATCGGGGAGCTGTTTTTT. Its protein is CASSFRTGIGELFF.